This T cell receptor beta chain was captured by sequencing in a study of tumor T cells in aggressive B-cell lymphoma. Note on this clone: Mismatch with germline at one junction end may stem from a read error.

Only in-frame clones appear in the TCRdb table, and some are missing; sequencing was by immunoSEQ multiplex PCR. The sample has some 11,000 clones; 92% are singletons. The receptor's source is an adult with diffuse large B cell lymphoma. Sequences were obtained from tumor tissue.

CDR3 nucleotides: TGTGCCAGCAGCGATCCGGGACAGGGCGTAGAGGCCTTT. It yields the protein CASSDPGQGVEAF. This chain uses TRBV5-6 with TRBJ1-1, with TRBD1 identical over 9 bases. Germline CDR1 and CDR2: SGHDT and YYEEEE. The CDR3 length is 13 residues.